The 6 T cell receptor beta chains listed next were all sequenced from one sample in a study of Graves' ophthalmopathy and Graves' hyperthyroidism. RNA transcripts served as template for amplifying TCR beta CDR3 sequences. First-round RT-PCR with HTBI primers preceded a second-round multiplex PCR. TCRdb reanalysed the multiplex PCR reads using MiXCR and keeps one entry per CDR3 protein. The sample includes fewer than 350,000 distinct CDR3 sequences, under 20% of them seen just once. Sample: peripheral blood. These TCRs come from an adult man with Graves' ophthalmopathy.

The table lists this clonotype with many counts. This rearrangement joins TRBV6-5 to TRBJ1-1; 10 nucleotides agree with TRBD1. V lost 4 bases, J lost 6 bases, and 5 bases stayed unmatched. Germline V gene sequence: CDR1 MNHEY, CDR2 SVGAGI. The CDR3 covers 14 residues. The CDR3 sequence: CASSFGQGGSEAFF. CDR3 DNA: TGTGCCAGCAGTTTCGGACAGGGGGGCTCTGAAGCTTTCTTT.

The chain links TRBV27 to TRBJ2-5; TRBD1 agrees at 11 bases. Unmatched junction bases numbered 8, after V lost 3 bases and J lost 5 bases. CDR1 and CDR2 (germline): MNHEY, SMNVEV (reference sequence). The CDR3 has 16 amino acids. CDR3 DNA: TGTGCCAGCAGTTTGTACCGGGACAGGGGGGTGGAGACCCAGTACTTC. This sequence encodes CASSLYRDRGVETQYF.

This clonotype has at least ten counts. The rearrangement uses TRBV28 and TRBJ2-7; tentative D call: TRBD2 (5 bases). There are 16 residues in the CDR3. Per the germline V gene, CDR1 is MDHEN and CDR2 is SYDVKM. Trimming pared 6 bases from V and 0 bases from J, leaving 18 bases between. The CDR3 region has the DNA TGTGCCAGCAGCCTAAGCGGCGCTACTGGCTCCTACGAGCAGTACTTC. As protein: CASSLSGATGSYEQYF.

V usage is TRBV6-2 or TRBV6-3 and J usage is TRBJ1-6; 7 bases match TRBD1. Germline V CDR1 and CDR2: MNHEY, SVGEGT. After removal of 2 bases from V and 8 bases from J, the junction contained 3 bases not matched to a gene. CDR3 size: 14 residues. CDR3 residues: CASSYGTVHSPLHF. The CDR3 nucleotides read TGTGCCAGCAGTTACGGGACAGTTCATTCACCCCTCCACTTT.

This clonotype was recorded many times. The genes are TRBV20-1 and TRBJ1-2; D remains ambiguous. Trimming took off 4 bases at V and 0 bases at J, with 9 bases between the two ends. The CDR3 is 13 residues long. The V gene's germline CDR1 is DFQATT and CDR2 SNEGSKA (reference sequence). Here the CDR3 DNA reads TGCAGTGCTAATCCGGCCACTAACTATGGCTACACCTTC. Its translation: CSANPATNYGYTF.

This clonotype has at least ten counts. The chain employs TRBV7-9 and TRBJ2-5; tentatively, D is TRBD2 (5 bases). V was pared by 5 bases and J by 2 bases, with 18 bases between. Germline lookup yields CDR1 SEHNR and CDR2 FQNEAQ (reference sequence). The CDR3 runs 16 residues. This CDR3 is CASSHLRAGQQETQYF. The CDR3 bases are TGTGCCAGCAGCCACCTGCGGGCAGGCCAGCAAGAGACCCAGTACTTC.